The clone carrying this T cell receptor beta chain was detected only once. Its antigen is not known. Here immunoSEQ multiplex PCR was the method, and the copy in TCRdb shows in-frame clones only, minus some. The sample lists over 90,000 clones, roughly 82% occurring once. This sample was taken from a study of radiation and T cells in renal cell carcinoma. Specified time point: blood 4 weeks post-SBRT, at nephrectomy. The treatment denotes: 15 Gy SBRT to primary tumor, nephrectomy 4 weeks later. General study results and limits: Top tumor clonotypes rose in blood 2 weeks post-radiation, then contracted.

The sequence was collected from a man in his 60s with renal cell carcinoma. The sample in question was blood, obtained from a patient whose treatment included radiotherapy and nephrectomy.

CDR3 amino acids: CASSTATGRSETQYF. The CDR3 nucleotides read TGCGCCAGCAGCACCGCGACAGGAAGGAGCGAGACCCAGTACTTC. The chain joins TRBV5-1 to TRBJ2-5; D may be TRBD1 (6 bases). Germline CDR1 SGHRS, CDR2 YFSETQ. The ends were cut back, 4 bases at V and 5 bases at J, with 18 bases in the middle. The CDR3 loop spans 15 amino acids.